The 27 T cell receptor beta chains reported below all come from one sample, sequenced in a study of cytomegalovirus exposure and HLA in healthy donors. This PCR relied on a set of 60 Vbeta primers and 13 Jbeta primers. Repertoires were generated with immunoSEQ multiplex PCR, while TCRdb's copy carries only in-frame clones and drops some. The table lists about 140,000 clones, 60% to 85% of them singletons. What was sequenced was PBMCs. Source of these receptors: a man aged 40-49 years in good health and CMV-seropositive.

V gene TRBV4-1 combines with J gene TRBJ2-1, with 11 bases aligning to TRBD2. Germline CDR1 and CDR2: MGHRA and YSYEKL. CDR3 length: 15 amino acids. Trimming cost V 0 bases and J 6 bases; bases outside gene matches: 1. The CDR3 DNA is TGCGCCAGCAGCCAAGATAGCGGGGGGGCCAATGAGCAGTTCTTC. Translating it yields CASSQDSGGANEQFF.

The chain is built from TRBV19 and TRBJ2-2; 11 bases align to TRBD1. The germline V gene encodes CDR1 LNHDA and CDR2 SQIVND (reference sequence). The CDR3 is 16 residues long. V lost 4 bases and J lost 6; bases outside the gene matches: 7. CDR3 protein: CASSSRTGGASGELFF. CDR3 sequence (DNA): TGTGCCAGTAGTAGCAGGACAGGGGGCGCCTCCGGGGAGCTGTTTTTT.

This chain connects TRBV7-9 to TRBJ1-1; 7 positions match TRBD1. CDR1 is SEHNR and CDR2 is FQNEAQ in the germline V gene (reference sequence). CDR3 length equals 15 residues. V lost 3 bases, J lost 2 bases, and 6 bases stayed unmatched. In nucleotides, the CDR3 is TGTGCCAGCAGCTTTTCCCGGGACAGCAACACTGAAGCTTTCTTT. The encoded protein is CASSFSRDSNTEAFF.

In DNA form, the CDR3 reads TGTGCCAGTAGTATACTAAGTAACGGCCAGGGTGCGAGTGGCTACACCTTC. This encodes CASSILSNGQGASGYTF. This chain joins TRBV19 and TRBJ1-2; D might be TRBD1 (5 bases). CDR1 and CDR2 (germline): LNHDA, SQIVND (reference sequence). The CDR3 runs 17 residues. Between the trimmed V and J ends, which lost 2 bases and 7 bases, there was a span of 23 bases.

CDR3 in amino acids: CASSLEAGGAYEQYF. The CDR3, as DNA: TGTGCCAGCAGCTTGGAAGCGGGAGGGGCATACGAGCAGTACTTC. V gene TRBV5-6 combines with J gene TRBJ2-7; 10 bases fit TRBD2. Germline V gives CDR1 SGHDT, CDR2 YYEEEE. Trimming took 0 bases from V and 4 from J; bases not matched to a gene: 4. The CDR3 is 15 amino acids.

The chain couples TRBV27 to TRBJ2-7; tentative D call: TRBD1 (5 bases). In germline, CDR1 is MNHEY, CDR2 SMNVEV (reference sequence). Trimming removed 5 bases at V and 1 base at J, with 15 bases between. This CDR3 has 15 residues. The CDR3 nucleotides are TGTGCCAGCAGTGCTCACGACAGAGCTTCCTACGAGCAGTACTTC. This gives the protein CASSAHDRASYEQYF.

The chain combines TRBV6-1 with TRBJ1-3, with 8 positions matching TRBD1. V was clipped by 4 bases and J by 2 bases; unmatched bases: 4. CDR3 length: 15 amino acids. Germline CDR1 MNHNS, CDR2 SASEGT. CDR3 residues: CASSGRQGTGNTIYF. As DNA, the CDR3 is TGTGCCAGCAGTGGCCGACAGGGGACTGGAAACACCATATATTTT.

The chain is built from TRBV5-1 and TRBJ2-1, with TRBD2 identical over 14 bases. Germline V lookup: CDR1 SGHRS, CDR2 YFSETQ. The length of the CDR3 is 17 residues. Trimming took 4 bases from V and 4 from J; bases not matched to a gene: 7. CDR3 bases: TGCGCCAGCAGCCCGGGACTAGCGGGGGCCGCTTACAATGAGCAGTTCTTC. It yields the protein CASSPGLAGAAYNEQFF.

J is TRBJ2-3 and V is TRBV25-1; a possible D gene is TRBD2 (6 bases). Trimming took off 6 bases at V and 4 bases at J, with 11 bases between the two ends. In germline, CDR1 is MGHDK, CDR2 SYGVNS. This CDR3 spans 13 amino acids. The CDR3 coding sequence is TGTGCCAGCAGGAACCCGGGGGCAGATACGCAGTATTTT. Protein sequence: CASRNPGADTQYF.

This chain joins TRBV7-9 and TRBJ2-7, with 10 bases fitting TRBD2. V trimming: 5 bases; J trimming: 5 bases; junction bases outside the gene matches: 6. CDR1 and CDR2 (germline): SEHNR, FQNEAQ (reference sequence). The CDR3 runs to 14 residues. The CDR3 DNA reads as TGTGCCAGCAGCCTTAGCGGGAGGACCGACGAGCAGTACTTC. Protein sequence: CASSLSGRTDEQYF.

This chain links TRBV10-3 with TRBJ2-4; possible D gene TRBD2, 5 bases. V gave up 3 bases and J gave up 2 bases, with 8 bases separating them. The CDR3 runs 14 residues. Germline V gene sequence: CDR1 ENHRY, CDR2 SYGVKD. Written as DNA, the CDR3 is TGTGCCATCAGTGAAGGAGGATCCAAAAACATTCAGTACTTC. Amino acid sequence: CAISEGGSKNIQYF.

The chain recombines TRBV7-2 with TRBJ2-3; the match to TRBD1 covers 9 bases. CDR1 and CDR2 (germline): SGHTA, FQGNSA. The J segment lost 9 bases and the V segment lost 1 base, leaving 11 bases of the junction unmatched. CDR3 length: 16 residues. For the CDR3, the DNA is TGTGCCAGCAGCTTAGGGAGGGGGGGACAGGGTAAGACGCAGTATTTT. Amino acids: CASSLGRGGQGKTQYF. The complete variable domain, with remaining parts taken from reference TRBV7-2 and TRBJ2-3, reads GAGVSQSPSNKVTEKGKDVELRCDPISGHTALYWYRQSLGQGLEFLIYFQGNSAPDKSGLPSDRFSAERTGGSVSTLTIQRTQQEDSAVYLCASSLGRGGQGKTQYFGPGTRLTVL.

V usage is TRBV5-1 and J usage is TRBJ2-7; 7 bases agree with TRBD1. The CDR3 totals 13 residues. Per germline, CDR1 SGHRS and CDR2 YFSETQ. V gave up 4 bases and J gave up 4 bases; unmatched junction bases: 5. The CDR3 is CASSRDSPYEQYF. CDR3 DNA: TGCGCCAGCAGCCGGGACAGTCCATACGAGCAGTACTTC.

The chain recombines TRBV29-1 with TRBJ2-1; the match to TRBD2 covers 10 bases. The CDR3 spans 15 residues. CDR1 is SQVTM and CDR2 is ANQGSEA in the germline V gene. Trimming took 3 bases from V and 2 from J; bases not matched to a gene: 4. The CDR3 loop reads CSVESGRAAYNEQFF. In DNA form, the CDR3 reads TGCAGCGTTGAGAGCGGGAGGGCGGCCTACAATGAGCAGTTCTTC.

The CDR3 DNA reads as TGTGCCAGCAGAGGACTAGCGGGGGGGCGGAGGAACACCGGGGAGCTGTTTTTT. Protein product: CASRGLAGGRRNTGELFF. The rearrangement joins TRBV2 to TRBJ2-2, with 15 bases identical to TRBD2. The ends lost 6 bases at V and 1 base at J; junction bases unmatched: 6. This CDR3 is built from 18 residues. The germline V gene encodes CDR1 SNHLY and CDR2 FYNNEI. The variable domain in full, with the rest retrieved from reference TRBV2 and TRBJ2-2, is EPEVTQTPSHQVTQMGQEVILRCVPISNHLYFYWYRQILGQKVEFLVSFYNNEISEKSEIFDDQFSVERPDGSNFTLKIRSTKLEDSAMYFCASRGLAGGRRNTGELFFGEGSRLTVL.

This rearrangement joins TRBV7-6 to TRBJ2-1; perhaps TRBD2 as D (5 bases). The CDR3 spans 16 residues. V dropped 0 bases and J dropped 6 bases, with 15 bases sitting between them. Germline V lookup: CDR1 SGHVS, CDR2 FNYEAQ. CDR3 protein: CASSLARASSGNEQFF. CDR3 sequence (DNA): TGTGCCAGCAGCTTAGCGAGGGCTAGCTCGGGCAATGAGCAGTTCTTC.

This clone was detected only a few times. The chain uses TRBV7-2 and TRBJ2-7, with a possible D match to TRBD2 (5 bases). The V and J ends lost 1 base and 4 bases respectively, with 11 bases between them. Germline V lookup: CDR1 SGHTA, CDR2 FQGNSA. The CDR3 is 14 residues long. The CDR3 sequence is CASSLGGSGYEQYF. In nucleotides, the CDR3 is TGTGCCAGCAGCTTAGGAGGGAGTGGGTACGAGCAGTACTTC.

This clone was detected a few times. The chain is built from TRBV5-4 and TRBJ1-3; 9 bases are a match to TRBD1. CDR3 size: 19 residues. CDR1 is SGHNT, CDR2 YYREEE, per germline (reference sequence). J gave up 0 bases and V 4 bases, and 14 bases lay outside the gene matches. The DNA of the CDR3 is TGTGCCAGCAGCACAATTGTTTCCGGGACAGGGCGCTCTGGAAACACCATATATTTT. This translates into CASSTIVSGTGRSGNTIYF.

The chain links TRBV4-2 to TRBJ1-2, with 9 nucleotides matching TRBD1. Trimming cost V 4 bases and J 8 bases; bases outside gene matches: 17. The CDR3 length is 17 residues. Germline CDR1 LGHNA, CDR2 YNFKEQ. The CDR3 sequence is CASSPQEDRGKKGGYTF. The CDR3 nucleotides are TGTGCCAGCAGCCCCCAGGAGGACAGGGGCAAAAAGGGGGGCTACACCTTC.

This clone was counted a few times. The chain has TRBV4-3 and TRBJ1-2; tentatively, D is TRBD1 (5 bases). V was trimmed by 4 bases and J by 2 bases, leaving 17 bases between them. This CDR3 spans 16 amino acids. Per germline, CDR1 LGHNA and CDR2 YSLEER. This chain's CDR3 is CASSPDSVRGNYGYTF. CDR3 coding DNA: TGCGCCAGCAGCCCAGATTCGGTACGGGGGAACTATGGCTACACCTTC.

The chain has TRBV4-1 and TRBJ1-2, with D perhaps matching TRBD1 (6 bases). V lost 5 bases, J lost 4 bases, and 11 bases lay in between. The germline gives CDR1 MGHRA, CDR2 YSYEKL. The CDR3 consists of 13 residues. CDR3 in DNA: TGCGCCAGCAGCACATCGGACAGCTATGGCTACACCTTC. Residues: CASSTSDSYGYTF.

J is TRBJ1-2 and V is TRBV9; 7 bases are a match to TRBD1. Germline CDR1 SGDLS, CDR2 YYNGEE. The CDR3 loop spans 16 amino acids. J lost 3 bases, V lost 0 bases, and 8 bases had no gene match. The CDR3 DNA sequence: TGTGCCAGCAGCGTAGGAGGTACAGGGGCCTACTATGGCTACACCTTC. Protein product: CASSVGGTGAYYGYTF.

The CDR3 region has the DNA TGTGCCAGCAGCTTAGGGGGCTCAAGTCCCCTCCACTTT. It codes for CASSLGGSSPLHF. The chain has TRBV7-2 and TRBJ1-6; the D gene is possibly TRBD1 (5 bases). The CDR3 has 13 amino acids. V gave up 1 base and J gave up 13 bases, with 11 bases separating them. Germline V gives CDR1 SGHTA, CDR2 FQGNSA.

This clone was observed a single time. The V call is TRBV6-1, the J call TRBJ1-4; no reliable D call. Germline values: CDR1 MNHNS, CDR2 SASEGT. The CDR3 length is 15 residues. V gave up 7 bases and J gave up 1 base, with 13 bases separating them. CDR3 in DNA: TGTGCCAGCAAGTTTCAAGGGAGAACTAATGAAAAACTGTTTTTT. Translation: CASKFQGRTNEKLFF.

The chain combines TRBV15 with TRBJ1-2; maybe TRBD1 (5 bases). V lost 2 bases to trimming and J lost 7 bases, with 20 bases between them. Germline CDR1 LNHNV, CDR2 YYDKDF (reference sequence). CDR3 size: 16 residues. The CDR3 nucleotides read TGTGCCACCAGCAGAATGTCCCCCATCCCGGGGGGTGGCTACACCTTC. The encoded protein is CATSRMSPIPGGGYTF.

This clone was seen a single time. This chain joins TRBV29-1 and TRBJ2-5; D may be TRBD1 (5 bases). The germline V gene encodes CDR1 SQVTM and CDR2 ANQGSEA. CDR3 length: 12 amino acids. Trimming removed 7 bases at V and 5 bases at J, with 14 bases between. The CDR3 spells CSAQMTAETQYF. DNA for the CDR3: TGCAGCGCCCAGATGACAGCGGAGACCCAGTACTTC.

V is TRBV11-3 and J is TRBJ2-5; TRBD1 matches 8 bases. The CDR3 has 17 amino acids. CDR1 and CDR2 from the germline V gene are SGHNT and YENEEA. The V gene end was trimmed by 6 bases and the J gene end by 2 bases; junction bases not matched to a gene: 14. CDR3 residues: CASSSWPTGGTQETQYF. The CDR3 DNA sequence: TGTGCCAGCAGTTCCTGGCCCACAGGGGGAACACAAGAGACCCAGTACTTC.